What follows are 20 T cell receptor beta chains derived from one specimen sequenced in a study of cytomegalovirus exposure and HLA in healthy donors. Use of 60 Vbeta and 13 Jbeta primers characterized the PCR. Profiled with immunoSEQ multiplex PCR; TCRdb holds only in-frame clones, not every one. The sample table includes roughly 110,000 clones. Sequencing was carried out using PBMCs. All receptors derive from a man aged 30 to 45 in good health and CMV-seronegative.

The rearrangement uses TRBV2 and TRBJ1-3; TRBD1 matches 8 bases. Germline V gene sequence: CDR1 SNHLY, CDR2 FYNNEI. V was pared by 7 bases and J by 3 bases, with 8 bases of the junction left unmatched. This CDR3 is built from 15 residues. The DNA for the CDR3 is TGTGCCAGCACCCCCCAGGGGGCCGGTGGAAACACCATATATTTT. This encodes CASTPQGAGGNTIYF.

This CDR3 is CASSPTGRIGEKLFF. The DNA of the CDR3 is TGTGCCAGCAGCCCCACAGGGAGAATCGGTGAAAAACTGTTTTTT. This sequence joins TRBV7-9 and TRBJ1-4; possible D gene TRBD1, 6 bases. Germline V CDR1 and CDR2: SEHNR, FQNEAQ (reference sequence). This CDR3 has 15 amino acids. Deletions cut 5 bases from V and 7 bases from J, with 17 bases between.

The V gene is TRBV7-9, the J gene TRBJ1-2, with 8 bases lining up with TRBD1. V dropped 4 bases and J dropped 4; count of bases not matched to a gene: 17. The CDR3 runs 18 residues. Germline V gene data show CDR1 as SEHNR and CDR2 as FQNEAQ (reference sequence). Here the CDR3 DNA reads TGTGCCAGCAGCTCCGGACAGGGAGGGGCGTTCCGCTCCTATGGCTACACCTTC. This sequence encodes CASSSGQGGAFRSYGYTF.

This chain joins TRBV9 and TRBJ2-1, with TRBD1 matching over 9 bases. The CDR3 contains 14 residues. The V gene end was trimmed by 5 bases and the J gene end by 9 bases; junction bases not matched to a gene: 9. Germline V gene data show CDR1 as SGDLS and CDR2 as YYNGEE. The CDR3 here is CASRPLGGQGEQFF. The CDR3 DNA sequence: TGTGCCAGCAGACCCTTGGGGGGACAGGGTGAGCAGTTCTTC.

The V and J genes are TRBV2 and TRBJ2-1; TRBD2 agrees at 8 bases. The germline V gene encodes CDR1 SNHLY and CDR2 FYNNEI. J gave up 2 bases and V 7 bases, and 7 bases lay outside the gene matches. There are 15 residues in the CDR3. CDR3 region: CASTGGPRTYNEQFF. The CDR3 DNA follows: TGTGCCAGCACGGGGGGGCCGAGGACCTACAATGAGCAGTTCTTC.

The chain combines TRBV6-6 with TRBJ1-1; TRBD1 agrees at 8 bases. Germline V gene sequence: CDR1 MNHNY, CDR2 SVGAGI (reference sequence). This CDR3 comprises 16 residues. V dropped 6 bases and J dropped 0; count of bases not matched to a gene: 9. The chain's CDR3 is CASRGQVVLMNTEAFF. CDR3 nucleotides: TGTGCCAGCAGGGGACAGGTAGTCCTAATGAACACTGAAGCTTTCTTT.

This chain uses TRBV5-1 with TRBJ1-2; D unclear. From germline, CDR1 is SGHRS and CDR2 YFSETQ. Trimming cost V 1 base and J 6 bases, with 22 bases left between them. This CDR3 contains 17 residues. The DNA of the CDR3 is TGCGCCAGCAGCTTGAACTTGGCCGTCGGCGGGCTGGATGGCTACACCTTC. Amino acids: CASSLNLAVGGLDGYTF.

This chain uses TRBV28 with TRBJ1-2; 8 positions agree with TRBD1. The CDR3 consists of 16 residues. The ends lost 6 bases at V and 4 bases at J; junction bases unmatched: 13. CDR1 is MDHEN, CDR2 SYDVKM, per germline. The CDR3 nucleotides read TGTGCCAGCAGCCCCCCACGGACAGGGCTGATCTATGGCTACACCTTC. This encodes CASSPPRTGLIYGYTF.

The CDR3, as DNA: TGTGCCACCCAGAAGGATATCGGGACAGACAATCAGCCCCAGCATTTT. The encoded protein is CATQKDIGTDNQPQHF. The J gene is TRBJ1-5, the V gene TRBV10-3; TRBD1 agrees at 7 bases. Germline V CDR1 and CDR2: ENHRY, SYGVKD. The V segment lost 10 bases and the J segment 3 bases; nucleotides outside the gene matches: 15. The CDR3 contains 16 residues.

The CDR3 spells CASSLGRGTYEQYF. CDR3 in DNA: TGTGCCAGCAGCTTAGGCCGGGGAACCTACGAGCAGTACTTC. V gene TRBV11-2 combines with J gene TRBJ2-7; perhaps TRBD2 as D (5 bases). Germline-derived CDR1 and CDR2 are SGHAT and FQNNGV. V was cut by 1 base and J by 2 bases, with 9 bases left in between. CDR3 size: 14 residues. Full variable domain (outside the CDR3, taken from reference TRBV11-2 and TRBJ2-7): EAGVAQSPRYKIIEKRQSVAFWCNPISGHATLYWYQQILGQGPKLLIQFQNNGVVDDSQLPKDRFSAERLKGVDSTLKIQPAKLEDSAVYLCASSLGRGTYEQYFGPGTRLTVT.

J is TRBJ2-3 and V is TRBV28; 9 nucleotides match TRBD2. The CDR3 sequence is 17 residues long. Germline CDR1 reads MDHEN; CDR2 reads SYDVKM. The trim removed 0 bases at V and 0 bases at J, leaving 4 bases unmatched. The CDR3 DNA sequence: TGTGCCAGCAGTTTATGGACTAGCGGAGTTAGCACAGATACGCAGTATTTT. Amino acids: CASSLWTSGVSTDTQYF.

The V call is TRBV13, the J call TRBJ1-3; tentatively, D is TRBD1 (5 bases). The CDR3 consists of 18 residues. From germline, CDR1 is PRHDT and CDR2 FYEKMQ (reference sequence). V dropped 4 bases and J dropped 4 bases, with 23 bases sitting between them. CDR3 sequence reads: CASSSVKSGGPSGNTIYF. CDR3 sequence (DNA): TGTGCCAGCAGCTCCGTTAAATCCGGGGGACCCTCCGGAAACACCATATATTTT.

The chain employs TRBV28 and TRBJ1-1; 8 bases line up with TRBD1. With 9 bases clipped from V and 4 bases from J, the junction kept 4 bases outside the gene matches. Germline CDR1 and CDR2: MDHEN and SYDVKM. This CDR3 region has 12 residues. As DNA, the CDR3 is TGTGCCAGTACAGACAGGGGCACTGAAGCTTTCTTT. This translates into CASTDRGTEAFF.

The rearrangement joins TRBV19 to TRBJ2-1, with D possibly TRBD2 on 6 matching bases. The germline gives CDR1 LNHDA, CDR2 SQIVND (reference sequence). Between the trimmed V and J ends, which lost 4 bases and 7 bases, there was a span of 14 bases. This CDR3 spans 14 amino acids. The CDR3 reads CASSKGRLENEQFF. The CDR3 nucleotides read TGTGCCAGTAGTAAGGGGAGACTAGAGAATGAGCAGTTCTTC. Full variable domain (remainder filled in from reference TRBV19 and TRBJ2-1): DGGITQSPKYLFRKEGQNVTLSCEQNLNHDAMYWYRQDPGQGLRLIYYSQIVNDFQKGDIAEGYSVSREKKESFPLTVTSAQKNPTAFYLCASSKGRLENEQFFGPGTRLTVL.

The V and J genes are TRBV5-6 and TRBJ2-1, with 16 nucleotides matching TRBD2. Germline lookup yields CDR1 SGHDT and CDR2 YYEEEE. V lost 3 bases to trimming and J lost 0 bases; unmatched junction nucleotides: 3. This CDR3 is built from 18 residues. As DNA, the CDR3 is TGTGCCAGCAGCTGGGGACTAGCGGGGGGGTCCTCCTACAATGAGCAGTTCTTC. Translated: CASSWGLAGGSSYNEQFF.

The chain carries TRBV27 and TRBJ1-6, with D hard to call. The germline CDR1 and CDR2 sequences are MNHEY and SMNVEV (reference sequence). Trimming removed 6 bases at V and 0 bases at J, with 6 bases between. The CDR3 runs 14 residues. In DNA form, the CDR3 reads TGTGCCAGCAGAAAGAGCTCCTATAATTCACCCCTCCACTTT. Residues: CASRKSSYNSPLHF.

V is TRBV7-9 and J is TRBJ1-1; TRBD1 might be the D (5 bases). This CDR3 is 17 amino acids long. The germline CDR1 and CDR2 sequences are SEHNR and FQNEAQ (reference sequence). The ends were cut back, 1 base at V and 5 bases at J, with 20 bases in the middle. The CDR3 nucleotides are TGTGCCAGCAGCTTAGTGGAGGTGGGGGGGGGTTGTACTGAAGCTTTCTTT. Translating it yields CASSLVEVGGGCTEAFF.

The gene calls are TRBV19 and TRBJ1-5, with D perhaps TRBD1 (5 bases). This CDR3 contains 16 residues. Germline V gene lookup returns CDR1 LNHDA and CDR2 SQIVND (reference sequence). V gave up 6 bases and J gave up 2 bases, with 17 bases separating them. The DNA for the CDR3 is TGTGCCAGTAGCCTCTGGGGCCAGGCGGGCAATCAGCCCCAGCATTTT. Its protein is CASSLWGQAGNQPQHF.

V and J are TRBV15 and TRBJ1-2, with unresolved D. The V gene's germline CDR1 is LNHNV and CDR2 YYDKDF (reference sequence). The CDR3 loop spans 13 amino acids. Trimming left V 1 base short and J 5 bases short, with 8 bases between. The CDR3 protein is CATSRAGGYGYTF. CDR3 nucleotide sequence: TGTGCCACCAGCAGAGCAGGAGGGTATGGCTACACCTTC.

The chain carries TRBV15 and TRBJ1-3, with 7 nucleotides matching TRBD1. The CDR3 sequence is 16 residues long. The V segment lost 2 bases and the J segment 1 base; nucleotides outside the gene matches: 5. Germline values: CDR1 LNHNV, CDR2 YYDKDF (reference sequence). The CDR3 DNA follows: TGTGCCACCAGCAGACACGGACAGGCTTCTGGAAACACCATATATTTT. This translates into CATSRHGQASGNTIYF.